These T cell receptor beta chains were read from a single sample in a study of CD8 T cells in ankylosing spondylitis. In TCRdb, the 5' RACE reads were re-called with MiXCR into one record per CDR3 protein. This table holds hundreds of thousands of distinct CDR3 sequences, around 7.8% found once. What was sequenced was blood, either unsorted or a sorted T cell fraction (not recorded which). The source of these receptors is a male donor with ankylosing spondylitis or in good health (not recorded which). CDR3s include the opening cysteine and the closing phenylalanine or tryptophan. A D gene is named only where the DNA matches it firmly. Clone sizes are given selectively: once, few, many, or a class where the clone is expanded.

D gene	J gene	clone size	V gene	CDR3 DNA	CDR3 protein
NA	TRBJ2-1	many	TRBV9	TGTGCCAGCAGCCGGGGGGGGACAGGGAATTTAGAGCAGTTCTTC	CASSRGGTGNLEQFF
NA	TRBJ2-7	many	TRBV29-1	TGCAGCGTTAAGGACGGTTCCTACGAGCAGTACTTC	CSVKDGSYEQYF
TRBD1	TRBJ2-2	NA	TRBV6-2/TRBV6-3	TGTGCCAGCAGCCGGGACAGGGTCAGGACCGGGGAGCTGTTTTTT	CASSRDRVRTGELFF
NA	TRBJ2-5	many	TRBV29-1	TGCAGCGTTGAAGAGACCCAGTACTTC	CSVEETQYF
TRBD1	TRBJ1-1	many	TRBV5-1	TGCGCCAGCAGAGGGGGGACCGGGACAGCGAACACTGAAGCTTTCTTT	CASRGGTGTANTEAFF
NA	TRBJ2-7	many	TRBV11-2	TGTGCCAGCAGCTTAGGTTACGGTTCGACCTACGAGCAGTACTTC	CASSLGYGSTYEQYF
TRBD2	TRBJ2-5	many	TRBV7-9	TGTGCCAGCAGCTTAGGTCCTAGCGGCCAAGAGACCCAGTACTTC	CASSLGPSGQETQYF
NA	TRBJ2-3	many	TRBV20-1	TGCAGTGCCCTAATCTGGGATGATACGCAGTATTTT	CSALIWDDTQYF
TRBD2	TRBJ2-7	NA	TRBV2	TGTGCCAGCAGTGGGACTAGCGGGGGCCTGGGAGAGCAGTACTTC	CASSGTSGGLGEQYF
NA	TRBJ2-3	many	TRBV24-1	TGTGCCACCAGTGACACCGGGACACTATACAACACAGATACGCAGTATTTT	CATSDTGTLYNTDTQYF
NA	TRBJ1-5	many	TRBV20-1	TGCAGTGCTCTAAGGGGGAGCAATCAGCCCCAGCATTTT	CSALRGSNQPQHF
NA	TRBJ2-5	many	TRBV9	TGTGCCAGCAGCGTATCTCCGGGAACCAAAGAGACCCAGTACTTC	CASSVSPGTKETQYF
NA	TRBJ1-2	many	TRBV7-2	TGTGCCAGCAGCCCAAACCTGAACTATGGCTACACCTTC	CASSPNLNYGYTF
NA	TRBJ2-3	many	TRBV4-1	TGCGCCAGCAGCCAGGTACCGGGACTCAACACAGATACGCAGTATTTT	CASSQVPGLNTDTQYF
NA	TRBJ1-1	NA	TRBV7-9	TGTGCCAGCAGCCCGTGGGGGGCAGCGAACACTGAAGCTTTCTTT	CASSPWGAANTEAFF